The entry below describes one TCR beta chain. This CDR3 has 13 amino acids. With 4 bases removed from V and 8 bases from J, the gap between germline ends came to 11 bases. The germline V gene encodes CDR1 SGHTA and CDR2 FQGNSA. The study drew participants aged about 18 to 89 years from some 24 US areas. Recovered participants had two consecutive negative NP/OP PCR tests, healthcare professional clearance, or symptom resolution. TCRdb's copy holds only in-frame clones and misses some; the assay was immunoSEQ multiplex PCR. There are about 370,000 clones in the sample; around 87% occur only once, and about 1% lies in the top ten. These data originate in a study of blood T cell repertoires in COVID-19. Study-level background: Collection of acute and convalescent COVID-19 samples took place in the United States, Italy and Spain. PBMCs, B-cell-depleted T cells, or T cells provided the cDNA or gDNA that made up the material.

V is TRBV7-2 and J is TRBJ1-4, with D uncertain. Specimen: PBMCs or T cells enriched from blood (not recorded which). The TCR comes from a man aged 18 to 29 who had recovered from COVID-19. The CDR3 DNA sequence: TGTGCCAGCAGCTCTGAATCGGGAGAAAAACTGTTTTTT. It codes for CASSSESGEKLFF.